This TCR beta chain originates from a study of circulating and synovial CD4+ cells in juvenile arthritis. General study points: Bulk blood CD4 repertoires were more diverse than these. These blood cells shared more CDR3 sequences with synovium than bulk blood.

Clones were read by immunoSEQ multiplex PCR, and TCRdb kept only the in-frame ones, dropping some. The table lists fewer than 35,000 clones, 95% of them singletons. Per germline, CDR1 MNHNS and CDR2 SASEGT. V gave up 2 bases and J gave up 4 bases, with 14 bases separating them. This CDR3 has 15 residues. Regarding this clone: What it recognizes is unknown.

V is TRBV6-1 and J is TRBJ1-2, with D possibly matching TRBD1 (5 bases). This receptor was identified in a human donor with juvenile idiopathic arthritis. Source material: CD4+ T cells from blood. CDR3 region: CASSEFEGGTYGYTF. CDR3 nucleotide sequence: TGTGCCAGCAGTGAATTCGAGGGAGGGACCTATGGCTACACCTTC.